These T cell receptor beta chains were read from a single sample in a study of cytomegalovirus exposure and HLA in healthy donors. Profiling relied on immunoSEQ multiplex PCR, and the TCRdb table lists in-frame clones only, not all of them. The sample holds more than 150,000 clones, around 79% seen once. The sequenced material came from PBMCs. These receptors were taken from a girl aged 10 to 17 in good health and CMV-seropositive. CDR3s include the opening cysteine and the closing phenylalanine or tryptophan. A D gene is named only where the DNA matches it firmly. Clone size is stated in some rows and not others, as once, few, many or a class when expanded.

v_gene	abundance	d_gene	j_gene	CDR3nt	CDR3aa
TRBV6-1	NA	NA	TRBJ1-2	TGTGCCAGCAGTGAAAGAGGGGGACGGTATGGCTACACCTTC	CASSERGGRYGYTF
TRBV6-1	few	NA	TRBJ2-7	TGTGCCAGCAGCCGAGGACAGAGCTCCTACGAGCAGTACTTC	CASSRGQSSYEQYF
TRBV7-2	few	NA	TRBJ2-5	TGTGCCAGCAGCTTAGCGCTAGCCCGAGCGGTCTCTCTGGAGACCCAGTACTTC	CASSLALARAVSLETQYF
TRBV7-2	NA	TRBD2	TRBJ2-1	TGTGCCAGCAGCCAGACCCCGGGACTAGCGGCTAACAATGAGCAGTTCTTC	CASSQTPGLAANNEQFF
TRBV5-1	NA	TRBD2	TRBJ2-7	TGCGCCAGTAGGACTAGCGGGGTTTACGAGCAGTACTTC	CASRTSGVYEQYF
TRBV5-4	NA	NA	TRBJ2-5	TGTGCCAGCAGTCGGATGGGCTTGGCCGGGAATGAGGAGACCCAGTACTTC	CASSRMGLAGNEETQYF
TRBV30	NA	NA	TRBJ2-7	TGTGCCTGTAGAAACAGGGTATCCTACGAGCAGTACTTC	CACRNRVSYEQYF
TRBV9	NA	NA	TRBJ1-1	TGTGCCAGCAGCCGAGTGGGGGGCACTGAAGCTTTCTTT	CASSRVGGTEAFF
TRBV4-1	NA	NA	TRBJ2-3	TGCGCCAGCAGCCTAAGCGGGCTCGCAGATACGCAGTATTTT	CASSLSGLADTQYF
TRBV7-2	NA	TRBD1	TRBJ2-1	TGTGCCAGCAGCCCAACAGGGGGCGAGCAGTTCTTC	CASSPTGGEQFF
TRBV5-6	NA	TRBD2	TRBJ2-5	TGTGCCAGCAGCTTACCGGGACTAGCGGGGGGGGAGACCCAGTACTTC	CASSLPGLAGGETQYF
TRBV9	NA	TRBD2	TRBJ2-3	TGTGCCAGCAGCGTAGATCACGGGACTAGCGGGGGGGAAACCACAGATACGCAGTATTTT	CASSVDHGTSGGETTDTQYF
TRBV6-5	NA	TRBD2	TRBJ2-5	TGTGCCAGCACCCCCCGGGGGGGGCTGGCAGAGACCCAGTACTTC	CASTPRGGLAETQYF
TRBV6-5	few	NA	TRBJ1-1	TGTGCCAGCAGTGCCAGGGAATCATCTGAAGCTTTCTTT	CASSARESSEAFF
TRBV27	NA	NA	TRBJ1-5	TGTGCCAGCAGTTTATTGTCAGGGGCGAGCAATCAGCCCCAGCATTTT	CASSLLSGASNQPQHF
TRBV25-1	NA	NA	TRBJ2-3	TGTGCCAGCAGTGCGCGGGCTACTAGCACAGATACGCAGTATTTT	CASSARATSTDTQYF
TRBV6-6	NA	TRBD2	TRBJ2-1	TGTGCCAGCAGTTCCGGGGGGGCGGTAGATGAGCAGTTCTTC	CASSSGGAVDEQFF
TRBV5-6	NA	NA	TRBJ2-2	TGTGCCAGCAGCATGGTCGGGGGAGGTTACACCGGGGAGCTGTTTTTT	CASSMVGGGYTGELFF
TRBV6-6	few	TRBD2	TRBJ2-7	TGTGCCAGCAAAGGACTAGATTACAACTCCTACGAGCAGTACTTC	CASKGLDYNSYEQYF
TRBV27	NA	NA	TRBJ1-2	TGTGCCAGCAGCAGGTCTTCTAACTATGGCTACACCTTC	CASSRSSNYGYTF
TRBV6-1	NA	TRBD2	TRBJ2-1	TGTGCCAGCAGTGAAGCAATGTGGACTAGTGGGAATGAGCAGTTCTTC	CASSEAMWTSGNEQFF
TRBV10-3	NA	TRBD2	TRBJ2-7	TGTGCCATCAGTGAGACTAGCGGGGGTACCTACGAGCAGTACTTC	CAISETSGGTYEQYF
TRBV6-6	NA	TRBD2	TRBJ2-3	TGTGCCAGCAGTCATACTATGCGCGGGGGGGCAAATACGCAGTATTTT	CASSHTMRGGANTQYF
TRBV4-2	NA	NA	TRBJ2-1	TGTGCCAGCAGCGGACGGCAGGGGTTCAATGAGCAGTTCTTC	CASSGRQGFNEQFF
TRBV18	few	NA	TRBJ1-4	TGTGCCAGCTACTCGCCTAATGAAAAACTGTTTTTT	CASYSPNEKLFF
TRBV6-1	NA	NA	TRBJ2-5	TGTGCCAGCAGTGAAAGTGGGAGGTTGGGGTCCCAGTACTTC	CASSESGRLGSQYF